This T cell receptor beta chain is drawn from a study of OX40 agonist ivuxolimab in advanced cancers. Whole-study context: Patients' therapy was ivuxolimab, an antibody that acts as an agonist of OX40 (CD134). Of the patients, three showed partial responses, one with hepatocellular carcinoma and two with cutaneous melanoma. Study conclusions and caveats: Partly responding patients at 0.1-3.0 mg/kg showed some of the smallest clonal expansion.

Produced via immunoSEQ multiplex PCR; TCRdb's table is partial and in-frame only. The sample has some 35,000 clones; about 80% are singletons. V lost 6 bases and J 3 bases, leaving 11 bases between the germline ends. The CDR3 covers 13 residues. CDR1 and CDR2 (germline): MNHNY, SVGAGI (reference sequence). Sampling of blood occurred at baseline, cycle 4 day 1, and cycle 7 day 1. For this clone: Its antigen is undetermined. Additional DNA sequences in this sample encode the identical CDR3.

The receptor's source is an adult with an advanced solid tumor such as melanoma, head and neck, liver or kidney cancer. Source: CD4+ or CD8+ T cells sorted from blood, taken in a trial of the OX40 agonist ivuxolimab. The chain has TRBV6-6 and TRBJ1-1; D is unclear. Here the CDR3 reads CASSPGRHTEAFF. CDR3 DNA: TGTGCCAGCAGCCCCGGGAGGCACACTGAAGCTTTCTTT.